These 15 T cell receptor beta chains originate from one sample sequenced in a study of T-cell reconstitution after alpha-beta-depleted transplantation in children. Preparation of the TCRbeta library was carried out with unique molecular identifiers. MiXCR was run by TCRdb on the PCR reads, yielding one entry per CDR3 protein. The sample yields about 980,000 distinct CDR3 sequences, 25% to 30% seen once. Source: PBMCs, mostly from graft donor cells, taken 360 days after TCRalphabeta/CD19-depleted stem cell transplant. Receptors originate from a boy in the first two years of life who had a stem cell transplant for SCID, so the T cells may come from the graft donor.

This rearrangement joins TRBV7-8 to TRBJ2-5, with 8 bases that match TRBD1. This CDR3 region has 15 residues. V was clipped by 5 bases and J by 5 bases; unmatched bases: 10. In germline, CDR1 is SGHVS, CDR2 FQNEAQ. CDR3 amino acids: CASSPGQGAYETQYF. The CDR3, as DNA: TGTGCCAGCAGCCCAGGGCAGGGGGCGTACGAGACCCAGTACTTC.

This sequence joins TRBV7-7 and TRBJ1-3; D unclear. This CDR3 comprises 15 residues. Germline V gives CDR1 SSHAT, CDR2 FNYEAQ (reference sequence). Trimming removed 3 bases at V and 2 bases at J, with 11 bases between. CDR3 nucleotide sequence: TGTGCCAGCAGCTTTGGTCCCGGCCCTGGAAACACCATATATTTT. Translating it yields CASSFGPGPGNTIYF. Complete variable domain (other parts from reference TRBV7-7 and TRBJ1-3): GAGVSQSPRYKVTKRGQDVTLRCDPISSHATLYWYQQALGQGPEFLTYFNYEAQPDKSGLPSDRFSAERPEGSISTLTIQRTEQRDSAMYRCASSFGPGPGNTIYFGEGSWLTVV.

This clonotype appeared a few times. This chain links TRBV7-9 with TRBJ1-5, with D perhaps TRBD1 (6 bases). Looked up from germline, CDR1 is SEHNR and CDR2 is FQNEAQ (reference sequence). There are 16 residues in the CDR3. V shed 4 bases and J shed 5 bases, with 18 bases lying between them. CDR3 protein: CASSSRGGAPHQPQHF. The CDR3 nucleotides read TGTGCCAGCAGCTCCAGGGGTGGGGCCCCACATCAGCCCCAGCATTTT. Looking up the rest from reference TRBV7-9 and TRBJ1-5 gives the full variable domain: DTGVSQNPRHKITKRGQNVTFRCDPISEHNRLYWYRQTLGQGPEFLTYFQNEAQLEKSRLLSDRFSAERPKGSFSTLEIQRTEQGDSAMYLCASSSRGGAPHQPQHFGDGTRLSIL.

CDR3 bases: TGTGCCAGCTCACCACGGAGCTCTCCATACAATGAGCAGTTCTTC. Its translation is CASSPRSSPYNEQFF. V gene TRBV18 combines with J gene TRBJ2-1, with D unclear. Trimming took off 1 base at V and 4 bases at J, with 11 bases between the two ends. Per germline, CDR1 KGHSH and CDR2 LQKENI. The CDR3 totals 15 residues.

Ten or more counts support this clonotype. V and J are TRBV5-1 and TRBJ2-1, with 7 bases that match TRBD2. The V and J ends lost 0 bases and 9 bases, in that order; junction bases with no gene match: 6. Germline assignment: CDR1 SGHRS and CDR2 YFSETQ. There are 14 residues in the CDR3. The CDR3 loop reads CASSLGTRGGEQFF. As DNA, the CDR3 is TGCGCCAGCAGCTTGGGGACTAGGGGCGGTGAGCAGTTCTTC.

The chain is built from TRBV28 and TRBJ2-7; no clear D gene. V was shortened by 8 bases and J by 4 bases, with 9 bases between the two germline ends. The length of the CDR3 is 11 residues. Germline V gene sequence: CDR1 MDHEN, CDR2 SYDVKM. CDR3 region: CASAWTYEQYF. CDR3 coding DNA: TGTGCCAGCGCGTGGACGTACGAGCAGTACTTC.

The chain combines TRBV19 with TRBJ1-2; D is perhaps TRBD1 (6 bases). The CDR3 extends over 11 amino acids. The V end was cut by 10 bases, the J end by 5 bases, with 11 bases between. CDR1 is LNHDA, CDR2 SQIVND, per germline (reference sequence). In nucleotides, the CDR3 is TGTGCCACCAGCACAGGGTATGGCTACACCTTC. This translates into CATSTGYGYTF.

This clonotype was recorded a few times. The chain uses TRBV28 and TRBJ1-1; no definite D call. The CDR3 consists of 16 residues. Trimming pared 3 bases from V and 5 bases from J, leaving 19 bases between. Germline V gene lookup returns CDR1 MDHEN and CDR2 SYDVKM. The CDR3 region has the DNA TGTGCCAGCAGTTTCCGGGAGTCGTGGGAGACAACTGAAGCTTTCTTT. Translation: CASSFRESWETTEAFF.

This clonotype was counted a few times. The chain recombines TRBV20-1 with TRBJ2-7, with D possibly being TRBD1 or TRBD2 (5 bases each). Trimming stripped 4 bases from V and 5 bases from J, with 18 bases between. This CDR3 region has 14 residues. Germline CDR1 reads DFQATT; CDR2 reads SNEGSKA (reference sequence). The CDR3 coding sequence is TGCAGTGCTATCCCGGACACCAAGAGGGACGAGCAGTACTTC. Translating it yields CSAIPDTKRDEQYF.

This clonotype came up a few times. CDR3 region: CASSPRDTYKSLGYTF. The CDR3 DNA reads TGTGCCAGCAGCCCCCGGGACACCTACAAATCTCTCGGCTACACCTTC. The rearrangement uses TRBV5-6 and TRBJ1-2; weak D call: TRBD1 (6 bases). V was pared by 4 bases and J by 8 bases, with 24 bases between. CDR3 size: 16 residues. CDR1 and CDR2 from the germline V gene are SGHDT and YYEEEE.

This clonotype was detected a few times. CDR3 DNA sequence: TGCGCCAGCAGCCACCTTGTTGGACGCGACAATGAGCAGTTCTTC. Protein: CASSHLVGRDNEQFF. The chain joins TRBV4-1 to TRBJ2-1, with D uncertain. CDR3 size: 15 residues. V lost 3 bases, J lost 5 bases, and 14 bases lay in between. The germline V gene has CDR1 MGHRA and CDR2 YSYEKL.

The V call is TRBV2, the J call TRBJ2-4, with 9 bases that match TRBD1. The CDR3 runs to 14 residues. V was pared by 6 bases and J by 9 bases, with 9 bases of the junction left unmatched. CDR1 and CDR2 from the germline V gene are SNHLY and FYNNEI. Here the CDR3 DNA reads TGTGCCAGCAGCTTACAGGGGGCTACGGTCATTCAGTACTTC. Its protein is CASSLQGATVIQYF.

V and J are TRBV7-2 and TRBJ2-5; 7 bases agree with TRBD1. With 5 bases clipped from V and 5 bases from J, the junction kept 8 bases outside the gene matches. CDR1 SGHTA and CDR2 FQGNSA come from the germline V gene. This CDR3 spans 14 amino acids. The CDR3 nucleotides are TGTGCCAGCAGCCGACAGGGCTACCGGGAGACCCAGTACTTC. Translated, it gives CASSRQGYRETQYF.

V and J are TRBV20-1 and TRBJ2-6; D unclear. The CDR3 spans 14 residues. V was clipped by 1 base and J by 0 bases, with 4 bases between them. Germline CDR1 DFQATT, CDR2 SNEGSKA (reference sequence). The CDR3 DNA is TGCAGTGCTAGAGTAACCTCTGGGGCCAACGTCCTGACTTTC. Translation gives CSARVTSGANVLTF.

DNA of the CDR3: TGTGCCAGCAGGGTCGGAGGGACCACTGAAGCTTTCTTT. Translated: CASRVGGTTEAFF. The rearrangement uses TRBV6-2 or TRBV6-3 and TRBJ1-1, with TRBD1 as a possible D gene (5 bases). V was clipped by 6 bases and J by 4 bases, with 12 bases between them. The germline V gene encodes CDR1 MNHEY and CDR2 SVGEGT. CDR3 size: 13 residues.